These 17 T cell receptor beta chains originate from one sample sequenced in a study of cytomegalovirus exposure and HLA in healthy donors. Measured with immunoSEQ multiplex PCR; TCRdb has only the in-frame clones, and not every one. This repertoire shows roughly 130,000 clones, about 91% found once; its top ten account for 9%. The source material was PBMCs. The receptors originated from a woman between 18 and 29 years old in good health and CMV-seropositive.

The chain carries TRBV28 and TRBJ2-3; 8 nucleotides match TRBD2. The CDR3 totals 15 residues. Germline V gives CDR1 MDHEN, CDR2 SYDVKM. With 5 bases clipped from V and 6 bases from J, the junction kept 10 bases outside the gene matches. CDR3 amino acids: CASSDTGGSRDTQYF. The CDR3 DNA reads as TGTGCCAGCAGTGATACGGGGGGGTCAAGGGATACGCAGTATTTT.

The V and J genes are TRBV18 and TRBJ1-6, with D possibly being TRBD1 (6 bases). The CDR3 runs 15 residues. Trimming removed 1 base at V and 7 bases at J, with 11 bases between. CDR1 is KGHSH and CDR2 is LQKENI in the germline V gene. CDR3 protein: CASSPQDRGNSPLHF. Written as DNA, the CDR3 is TGTGCCAGCTCACCACAGGACAGAGGGAATTCACCCCTCCACTTT. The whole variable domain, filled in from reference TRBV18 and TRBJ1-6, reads NAGVMQNPRHLVRRRGQEARLRCSPMKGHSHVYWYRQLPEEGLKFMVYLQKENIIDESGMPKERFSAEFPKEGPSILRIQQVVRGDSAAYFCASSPQDRGNSPLHFGNGTRLTVT.

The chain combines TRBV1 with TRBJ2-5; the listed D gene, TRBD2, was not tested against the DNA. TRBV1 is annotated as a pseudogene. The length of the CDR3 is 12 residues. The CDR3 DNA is TGCCTCCCTTGGGACTCCGTGGAGTGCCAGTACTTC. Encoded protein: CLPWDSVECQYF.

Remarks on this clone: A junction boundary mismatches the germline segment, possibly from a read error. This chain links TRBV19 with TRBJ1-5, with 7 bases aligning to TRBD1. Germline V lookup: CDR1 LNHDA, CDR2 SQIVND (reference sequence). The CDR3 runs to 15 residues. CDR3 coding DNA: TGTGCCAGTAGAATAGGGGGCGCGGGCAATCAGCCCCAGCATTTT. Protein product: CASRIGGAGNQPQHF.

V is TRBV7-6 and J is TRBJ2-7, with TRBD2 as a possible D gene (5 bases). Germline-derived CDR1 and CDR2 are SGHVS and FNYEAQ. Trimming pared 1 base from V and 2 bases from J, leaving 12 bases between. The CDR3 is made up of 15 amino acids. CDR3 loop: CASSLETGFAYEQYF. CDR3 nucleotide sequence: TGTGCCAGCAGCTTAGAAACGGGGTTTGCCTACGAGCAGTACTTC.

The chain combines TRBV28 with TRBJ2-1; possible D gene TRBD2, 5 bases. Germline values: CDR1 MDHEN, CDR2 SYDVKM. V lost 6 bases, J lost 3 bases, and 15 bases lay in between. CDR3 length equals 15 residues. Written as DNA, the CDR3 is TGTGCCAGCAGCCCCCGTTGGGAGCGCTACAATGAGCAGTTCTTC. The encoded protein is CASSPRWERYNEQFF.

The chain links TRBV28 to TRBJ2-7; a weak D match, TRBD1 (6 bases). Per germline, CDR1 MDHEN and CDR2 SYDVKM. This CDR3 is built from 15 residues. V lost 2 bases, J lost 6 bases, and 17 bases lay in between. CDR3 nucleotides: TGTGCCAGCAGTTTACCCCGGACAGAACGAGGCGAGCAGTACTTC. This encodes CASSLPRTERGEQYF.

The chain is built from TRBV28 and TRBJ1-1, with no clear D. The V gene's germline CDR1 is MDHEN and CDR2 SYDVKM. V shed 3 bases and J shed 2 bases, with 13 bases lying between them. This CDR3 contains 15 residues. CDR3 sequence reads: CASSLGVRPNTEAFF. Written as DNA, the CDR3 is TGTGCCAGCAGTTTGGGAGTCCGTCCAAACACTGAAGCTTTCTTT.

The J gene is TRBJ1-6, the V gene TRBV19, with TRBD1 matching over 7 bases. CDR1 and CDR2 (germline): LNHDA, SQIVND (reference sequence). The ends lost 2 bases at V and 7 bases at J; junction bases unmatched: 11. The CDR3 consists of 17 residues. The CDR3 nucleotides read TGTGCCAGTAGTATATGGGACAGCCCCGCGGACAATTCACCCCTCCACTTT. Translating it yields CASSIWDSPADNSPLHF.

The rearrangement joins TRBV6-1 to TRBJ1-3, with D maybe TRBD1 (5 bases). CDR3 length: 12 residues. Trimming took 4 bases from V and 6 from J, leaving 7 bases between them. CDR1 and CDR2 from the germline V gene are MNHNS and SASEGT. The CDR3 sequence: CASSGQPNTIYF. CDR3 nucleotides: TGTGCCAGCAGTGGACAGCCAAACACCATATATTTT.

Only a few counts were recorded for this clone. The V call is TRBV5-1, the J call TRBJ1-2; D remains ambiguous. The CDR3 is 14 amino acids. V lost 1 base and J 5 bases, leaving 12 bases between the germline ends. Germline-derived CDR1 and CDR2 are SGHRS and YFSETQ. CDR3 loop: CASSLSASGYGYTF. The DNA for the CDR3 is TGCGCCAGCAGCTTGTCCGCAAGCGGTTATGGCTACACCTTC.

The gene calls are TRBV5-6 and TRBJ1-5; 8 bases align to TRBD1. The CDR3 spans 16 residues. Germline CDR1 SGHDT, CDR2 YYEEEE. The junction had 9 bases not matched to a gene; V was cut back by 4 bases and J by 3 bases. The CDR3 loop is CASSRGTGTINQPQHF. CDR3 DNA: TGTGCCAGCAGCCGAGGGACAGGAACTATCAATCAGCCCCAGCATTTT.

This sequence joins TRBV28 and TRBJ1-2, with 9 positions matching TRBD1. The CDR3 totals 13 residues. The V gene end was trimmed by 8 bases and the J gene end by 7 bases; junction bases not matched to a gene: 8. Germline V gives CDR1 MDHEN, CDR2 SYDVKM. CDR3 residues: CASRSGQGFGYTF. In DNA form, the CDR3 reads TGTGCCAGCCGGTCGGGACAGGGCTTTGGCTACACCTTC.

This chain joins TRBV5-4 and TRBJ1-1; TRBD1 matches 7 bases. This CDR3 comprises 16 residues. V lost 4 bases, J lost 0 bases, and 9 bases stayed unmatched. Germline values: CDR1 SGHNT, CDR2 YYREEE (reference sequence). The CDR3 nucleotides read TGTGCCAGCAGCCCCGACAGGGCGCGGATGAACACTGAAGCTTTCTTT. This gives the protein CASSPDRARMNTEAFF. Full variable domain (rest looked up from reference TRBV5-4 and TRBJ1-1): ETGVTQSPTHLIKTRGQQVTLRCSSQSGHNTVSWYQQALGQGPQFIFQYYREEENGRGNFPPRFSGLQFPNYSSELNVNALELDDSALYLCASSPDRARMNTEAFFGQGTRLTVV.

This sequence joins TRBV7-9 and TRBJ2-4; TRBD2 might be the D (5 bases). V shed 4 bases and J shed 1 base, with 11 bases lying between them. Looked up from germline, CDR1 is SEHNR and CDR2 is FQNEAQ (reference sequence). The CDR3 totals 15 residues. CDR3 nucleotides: TGTGCCAGCAGCTCCCGGGCGGGTGCCAAAAACATTCAGTACTTC. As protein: CASSSRAGAKNIQYF.

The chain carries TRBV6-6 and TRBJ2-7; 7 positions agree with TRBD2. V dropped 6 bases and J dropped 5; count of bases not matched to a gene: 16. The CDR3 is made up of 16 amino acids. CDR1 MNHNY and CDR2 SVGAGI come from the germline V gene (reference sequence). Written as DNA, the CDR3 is TGTGCCAGCAGCAATCATAGGGAGGGAGGGGAGGACGAGCAGTACTTC. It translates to CASSNHREGGEDEQYF.

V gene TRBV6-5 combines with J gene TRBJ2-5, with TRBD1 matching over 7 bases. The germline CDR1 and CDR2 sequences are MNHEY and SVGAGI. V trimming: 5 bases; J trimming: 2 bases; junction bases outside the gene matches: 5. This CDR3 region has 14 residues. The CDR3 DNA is TGTGCCAGCAGTCGGGACAGTATACAAGAGACCCAGTACTTC. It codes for CASSRDSIQETQYF.